The present entry profiles one T cell receptor (beta chain) with its context. What it binds is not known. Germline V lookup: CDR1 SGHNT, CDR2 YYREEE (reference sequence). This CDR3 is built from 16 residues. With 4 bases removed from V and 0 bases from J, the gap between germline ends came to 14 bases. A sample-barcoded 5' primer and a J-beta primer mix were used in a second PCR of roughly 6 to 11 cycles. Each CDR3 protein gets one entry after TCRdb re-called the 5' RACE reads with MiXCR. The data show about 1.4 million distinct CDR3 sequences, with roughly 60% seen just once and 6.5% to 8.5% held by the top ten. In each sample, at least 7 million PBMCs were isolated. The sample originates from a study of blood T cells in healthy people across ages. Overall study: Template switching captured about one barcoded beta molecule per two T cells. Regarding the study as a whole: Older age went with lower TCR beta diversity per million T cells, in a roughly linear way.

Sequencing input: blood. The chain couples TRBV5-4 to TRBJ2-4; D might be TRBD1 or TRBD2, each matching 6 bases. This clonotype was sampled from a man aged 18 to 29 in good health. CDR3 nucleotides: TGTGCCAGCAGCCCCCCAGGGGAGGTAGCCAAAAACATTCAGTACTTC. Amino acid sequence: CASSPPGEVAKNIQYF.